This passage covers 5 T cell receptor beta chains from one sample sequenced in a study of OX40 agonist ivuxolimab in advanced cancers. The table came from immunoSEQ multiplex PCR; TCRdb's copy has only in-frame clones and leaves some out. The sample contains 75,000 to 100,000 clones, about nine tenths of which appear only once. This specimen was CD4+ or CD8+ T cells sorted from blood, taken in a trial of the OX40 agonist ivuxolimab. Receptor source: an adult with an advanced solid tumor such as melanoma, head and neck, liver or kidney cancer.

The chain links TRBV21-1 to TRBJ1-5; TRBD1, the table's D call, lacks a check against the DNA. TRBV21-1 is a known pseudogene. CDR3 length equals 16 residues. CDR3 sequence (DNA): TGTGCCAGCAGCAAGCTAAGTTACGACAGGGAAAAGCCCCAGCATTTT. It translates to CASSKLSYDREKPQHF.

The rearrangement uses TRBV6-5 and TRBJ2-7, with a weak D call TRBD1 (5 bases). Germline CDR1 reads MNHEY; CDR2 reads SVGAGI. V was pared by 4 bases and J by 1 base, with 11 bases between. This CDR3 is built from 14 residues. CDR3 region: CASSSSRGSYEQYF. CDR3 sequence (DNA): TGTGCCAGCAGTTCCTCAAGGGGATCCTACGAGCAGTACTTC.

This sequence joins TRBV5-4 and TRBJ2-5; D is uncertain. Trimming shortened V by 3 bases and J by 2 bases, and 8 bases separated the two germline ends. The CDR3 loop spans 13 amino acids. Germline V gene lookup returns CDR1 SGHNT and CDR2 YYREEE (reference sequence). The CDR3 spells CASSSATQETQYF. Written as DNA, the CDR3 is TGTGCCAGCAGCTCGGCGACTCAAGAGACCCAGTACTTC.

The rearrangement links TRBV5-4 to TRBJ2-3; unclear D gene. This CDR3 is built from 17 residues. CDR1 SGHNT and CDR2 YYREEE come from the germline V gene (reference sequence). V dropped 1 base and J dropped 1 base, with 16 bases sitting between them. The CDR3 loop is CASSLPSRALRTDTQYF. CDR3 bases: TGTGCCAGCAGCTTGCCTTCTAGAGCTCTGCGCACAGATACGCAGTATTTT.

This clone occurred once. This chain connects TRBV6-5 to TRBJ2-1, with TRBD1 matching 11 bases. CDR1 is MNHEY, CDR2 SVGAGI, per germline. The CDR3 loop spans 15 amino acids. V trimming: 6 bases; J trimming: 3 bases; junction bases outside the gene matches: 4. The CDR3, as DNA: TGTGCCAGCAGAACCGGGACAGGGGGCTACAATGAGCAGTTCTTC. Its translation is CASRTGTGGYNEQFF.